This TCR beta chain originates from a study of T cells in Graves' hyperthyroidism and ophthalmopathy. Researchers took RNA transcripts and amplified the TCR beta CDR3 regions from them. TCR CDR3 regions were first amplified by RT-PCR with HTBI primers. TCRdb analysed the multiplex PCR reads with MiXCR anew, one entry per CDR3 protein. The sample lists under 400,000 distinct CDR3 sequences, approximately 14% occurring once. The germline V gene has CDR1 SGHTA and CDR2 FQGNSA. CDR3 size: 11 residues. V was cut by 4 bases and J by 8 bases, with 7 bases left in between. Hyperthyroidism in the patients, aged 18 to 65, was newly diagnosed and under 2 months in duration. This clonotype was picked up many times.

The sequenced material came from blood. The sequence came from a woman aged 18-29 years with Graves' hyperthyroidism that later progressed to Graves' ophthalmopathy. The chain couples TRBV7-2 to TRBJ2-3, with no clear D. For the CDR3, the DNA is TGTGCCAGCAGCTCACTACCTACGCAGTATTTT. It is translated as CASSSLPTQYF. The full variable domain, rest sourced from reference TRBV7-2 and TRBJ2-3, is GAGVSQSPSNKVTEKGKDVELRCDPISGHTALYWYRQSLGQGLEFLIYFQGNSAPDKSGLPSDRFSAERTGGSVSTLTIQRTQQEDSAVYLCASSSLPTQYFGPGTRLTVL.